Listed below are T cell receptor beta chains from one sample, sequenced in a study of vaccination effects on CD4 cells after COVID-19. Their antigen targets remain unknown. Generated by immunoSEQ multiplex PCR, the TCRdb table keeps only in-frame clones and is missing some. The top ten clones hold around 28% of a sample with approximately 30,000 clones, roughly two thirds of them seen once. Sample: CD4+ T cells from PBMCs cultured with HCoV-229E spike peptides, taken before COVID-19 vaccination. Receptors originate from a human donor who received a COVID-19 vaccine. CDR3s include the opening cysteine and the closing phenylalanine or tryptophan. The D gene is left open where the match is weak. Not every row has a clone size; where given, it reads once, few, many or a size class.

V: TRBV10-3
J: TRBJ1-2
D: -
size: -
CDR3: CAISDGRTNYGYTF
DNA: TGTGCCATCAGTGACGGCCGGACAAACTATGGCTACACCTTC

V: TRBV5-6
J: TRBJ1-1
D: TRBD1
size: -
CDR3: CASSAQGEAFF
DNA: TGTGCCAGCAGCGCACAGGGGGAAGCTTTCTTT

V: TRBV30
J: TRBJ2-3
D: -
size: -
CDR3: CAWSVVADTQYF
DNA: TGTGCCTGGAGTGTAGTAGCAGATACGCAGTATTTT

V: TRBV15
J: TRBJ1-5
D: -
size: -
CDR3: CATSLLDGGLNQPQHF
DNA: TGTGCCACCAGCCTCCTGGATGGGGGCCTCAATCAGCCCCAGCATTTT

V: TRBV2
J: TRBJ1-2
D: TRBD1
size: -
CDR3: CASSLMDRGDGYTF
DNA: TGTGCCAGCAGTTTGATGGACAGGGGGGATGGCTACACCTTC

V: TRBV5-1
J: TRBJ1-2
D: -
size: few
CDR3: CASSSEGRAKGYTF
DNA: TGCGCCAGCAGCTCCGAGGGGCGGGCTAAAGGCTACACCTTC

V: TRBV10-3
J: TRBJ1-2
D: -
size: -
CDR3: CAISESQTANYGYTF
DNA: TGTGCCATCAGTGAGTCCCAAACAGCTAACTATGGCTACACCTTC

V: TRBV5-5
J: TRBJ1-1
D: -
size: -
CDR3: CASSLAGTPGTEAFF
DNA: TGTGCCAGCAGCTTGGCGGGAACGCCGGGCACTGAAGCTTTCTTT

V: TRBV6-5
J: TRBJ1-1
D: TRBD1
size: -
CDR3: CASTRQGANTEAFF
DNA: TGTGCCAGCACCAGACAGGGGGCGAACACTGAAGCTTTCTTT

V: TRBV30
J: TRBJ1-2
D: TRBD1
size: -
CDR3: CACIKQGLGYGYTF
DNA: TGTGCCTGTATCAAACAGGGGCTCGGCTATGGCTACACCTTC

V: TRBV5-1
J: TRBJ1-2
D: TRBD1
size: -
CDR3: CASSQDRDYGYTF
DNA: TGCGCCAGCAGCCAAGACAGGGACTATGGCTACACCTTC

V: TRBV12-3/TRBV12-4
J: TRBJ1-1
D: -
size: -
CDR3: CASSSSTHTEAFF
DNA: TGTGCCAGCAGCTCTTCGACCCACACTGAAGCTTTCTTT

V: TRBV4-2
J: TRBJ1-1
D: -
size: -
CDR3: CASSQEGKNTEAFF
DNA: TGTGCCAGCAGCCAAGAGGGGAAGAACACTGAAGCTTTCTTT

V: TRBV19
J: TRBJ2-3
D: TRBD2
size: -
CDR3: CASSINPGGIDTQYF
DNA: TGTGCCAGTAGTATAAACCCGGGAGGGATAGATACGCAGTATTTT

V: TRBV19
J: TRBJ1-5
D: -
size: -
CDR3: CASSALGGPQHF
DNA: TGTGCCAGTAGCGCCCTGGGGGGGCCCCAGCATTTT

V: TRBV6-5
J: TRBJ2-2
D: -
size: -
CDR3: CASSRAGSGELFF
DNA: TGTGCCAGCAGTCGGGCAGGGTCCGGGGAGCTGTTTTTT

V: TRBV2
J: TRBJ1-2
D: -
size: -
CDR3: CASSELGNYGYTF
DNA: TGTGCCAGCAGTGAATTAGGCAACTATGGCTACACCTTC

V: TRBV15
J: TRBJ2-5
D: -
size: -
CDR3: CATSKGIDAQETQYF
DNA: TGTGCCACCAGCAAGGGCATCGATGCTCAAGAGACCCAGTACTTC

V: TRBV5-1
J: TRBJ2-1
D: -
size: -
CDR3: CASSLLGYNEQFF
DNA: TGCGCCAGCAGCTTGTTAGGTTACAATGAGCAGTTCTTC

V: TRBV7-9
J: TRBJ1-6
D: -
size: once
CDR3: CASSVGRTGGNSPLHF
DNA: TGTGCCAGCAGCGTGGGGAGGACGGGTGGAAATTCACCCCTCCACTTT

V: TRBV19
J: TRBJ2-3
D: -
size: few
CDR3: CASREAGFSTDTQYF
DNA: TGTGCCAGTAGGGAAGCAGGGTTTAGCACAGATACGCAGTATTTT

V: TRBV20-1
J: TRBJ2-5
D: TRBD2
size: -
CDR3: CSASGFGASGGAGETQYF
DNA: TGCAGTGCTAGTGGGTTTGGGGCTAGCGGGGGGGCAGGGGAGACCCAGTACTTC

V: TRBV7-3
J: TRBJ2-1
D: -
size: many
CDR3: CASSKDGSYNEQFF
DNA: TGTGCCAGCAGCAAGGACGGGTCTTACAATGAGCAGTTCTTC

V: TRBV4-2
J: TRBJ1-2
D: -
size: once
CDR3: CASSQAGTGDDYGYTF
DNA: TGTGCCAGCAGCCAAGCGGGAACGGGGGACGACTATGGCTACACCTTC

V: TRBV6-5
J: TRBJ2-7
D: -
size: -
CDR3: CASKRSTGFSYEQYF
DNA: TGTGCCAGCAAAAGGTCTACTGGCTTCTCCTACGAGCAGTACTTC

V: TRBV7-9
J: TRBJ2-4
D: -
size: few
CDR3: CASSADGTLAKNIQYF
DNA: TGTGCCAGCAGCGCCGACGGTACCCTAGCCAAAAACATTCAGTACTTC

V: TRBV5-5
J: TRBJ2-5
D: -
size: -
CDR3: CASSGGLGARGETQYF
DNA: TGTGCCAGCAGCGGAGGATTGGGGGCGCGGGGGGAGACCCAGTACTTC

V: TRBV13
J: TRBJ2-4
D: -
size: -
CDR3: CASSSDRNIQYF
DNA: TGTGCCAGCAGTTCAGACAGAAACATTCAGTACTTC

V: TRBV15
J: TRBJ2-7
D: -
size: -
CDR3: CATSRRLGLGEQYF
DNA: TGTGCCACCAGCAGACGTCTGGGGTTGGGAGAGCAGTACTTC

V: TRBV19
J: TRBJ2-1
D: TRBD2
size: -
CDR3: CASSKTSGSLYEQFF
DNA: TGTGCCAGTTCCAAGACTAGCGGGAGTCTCTATGAGCAGTTCTTC

V: TRBV11-2
J: TRBJ2-7
D: -
size: -
CDR3: CASSLVGLRHEQYF
DNA: TGTGCCAGCAGCTTAGTGGGCCTACGGCACGAGCAGTACTTC

V: TRBV4-1
J: TRBJ2-5
D: TRBD2
size: once
CDR3: CASSPRGGAETQYF
DNA: TGCGCCAGCAGCCCGCGGGGGGGGGCAGAGACCCAGTACTTC

V: TRBV7-3
J: TRBJ1-1
D: -
size: few
CDR3: CASSSQMNTEAFF
DNA: TGTGCCAGCAGCTCACAGATGAACACTGAAGCTTTCTTT

V: TRBV5-5
J: TRBJ1-3
D: -
size: -
CDR3: CASSLGPRFGNTIYF
DNA: TGTGCCAGCAGCTTGGGTCCCAGGTTTGGAAACACCATATATTTT

V: TRBV19
J: TRBJ2-2
D: TRBD2
size: -
CDR3: CASSIALAGGANTGELFF
DNA: TGTGCCAGTAGTATTGCGCTAGCGGGGGGCGCGAACACCGGGGAGCTGTTTTTT

V: TRBV6-5
J: TRBJ2-7
D: -
size: -
CDR3: CASSKEGSYEQYF
DNA: TGTGCCAGCAGCAAGGAGGGCTCCTACGAGCAGTACTTC

V: TRBV7-8
J: TRBJ1-2
D: TRBD1
size: -
CDR3: CASSGDRDYGYTF
DNA: TGTGCCAGCAGCGGGGACAGGGACTATGGCTACACCTTC

V: TRBV19
J: TRBJ1-2
D: -
size: few
CDR3: CASSIEAGSGGYTF
DNA: TGTGCCAGTAGTATAGAGGCAGGGTCTGGCGGCTACACCTTC

V: TRBV7-9
J: TRBJ2-7
D: -
size: -
CDR3: CASSFKAGYPYEQYF
DNA: TGTGCCAGCAGCTTTAAAGCAGGGTATCCCTACGAGCAGTACTTC

V: TRBV20-1
J: TRBJ1-6
D: -
size: -
CDR3: CSASADSNINSPLHF
DNA: TGCAGTGCTAGTGCCGACAGTAATATTAATTCACCCCTCCACTTT

V: TRBV7-7
J: TRBJ2-5
D: -
size: -
CDR3: CASSRGGGRAETQYF
DNA: TGTGCTAGCAGCCGCGGAGGAGGACGGGCAGAGACCCAGTACTTC

V: TRBV7-2
J: TRBJ2-7
D: TRBD2
size: -
CDR3: CASSDPLTSGESYEQYF
DNA: TGTGCCAGCAGCGACCCTCTGACTAGCGGGGAGAGTTACGAGCAGTACTTC

V: TRBV14
J: TRBJ2-3
D: TRBD1
size: -
CDR3: CASSQDLGQGLDTQYF
DNA: TGTGCCAGCAGCCAAGATTTGGGACAGGGGTTAGATACGCAGTATTTT

V: TRBV19
J: TRBJ1-1
D: TRBD1
size: -
CDR3: CASSRDRGRMNTEAFF
DNA: TGTGCCAGTAGTCGAGACAGGGGAAGGATGAACACTGAAGCTTTCTTT

V: TRBV27
J: TRBJ2-3
D: -
size: -
CDR3: CASSLFWGPDTQYF
DNA: TGTGCCAGCAGTTTATTCTGGGGGCCAGATACGCAGTATTTT

V: TRBV5-1
J: TRBJ2-7
D: TRBD1
size: -
CDR3: CASSLQGLSYEQYF
DNA: TGCGCCAGCAGTTTACAGGGGCTCTCCTACGAGCAGTACTTC

V: TRBV5-8
J: TRBJ1-5
D: -
size: few
CDR3: CASSLKNQPQHF
DNA: TGTGCCAGCAGCTTGAAGAATCAGCCCCAGCATTTT

V: TRBV7-8
J: TRBJ1-5
D: TRBD1
size: -
CDR3: CASSLESGQGEAQHF
DNA: TGTGCCAGCAGCTTAGAGTCGGGACAGGGGGAGGCCCAGCATTTT

V: TRBV28
J: TRBJ1-1
D: TRBD1
size: -
CDR3: CASSLPGGQALNTEAFF
DNA: TGTGCCAGCAGCCTACCCGGAGGACAGGCCCTGAACACTGAAGCTTTCTTT

V: TRBV18
J: TRBJ1-5
D: -
size: -
CDR3: CASSIGVNQPQHF
DNA: TGTGCCAGCTCAATAGGAGTCAATCAGCCCCAGCATTTT

V: TRBV25-1
J: TRBJ2-1
D: TRBD1
size: -
CDR3: CASSETGGYNEQFF
DNA: TGTGCCAGCAGTGAAACAGGGGGCTACAATGAGCAGTTCTTC

V: TRBV30
J: TRBJ1-1
D: -
size: -
CDR3: CAWRAPGNTEAFF
DNA: TGTGCCTGGAGAGCCCCGGGGAACACTGAAGCTTTCTTT

V: TRBV2
J: TRBJ1-2
D: TRBD1
size: -
CDR3: CASTTPRDRRGGYTF
DNA: TGTGCCAGCACAACACCCAGGGACAGGCGAGGAGGCTACACCTTC

V: TRBV19
J: TRBJ1-6
D: -
size: few
CDR3: CASNGGSYNSPLHF
DNA: TGTGCCAGCAACGGGGGCTCCTATAATTCACCCCTCCACTTT

V: TRBV6-2/TRBV6-3
J: TRBJ2-7
D: -
size: -
CDR3: CASSQDVLSRPYEQYF
DNA: TGTGCCAGCAGTCAAGACGTTCTTAGCAGACCCTACGAGCAGTACTTC

V: TRBV3-1/TRBV3-2
J: TRBJ1-4
D: -
size: -
CDR3: CASSQHGGDEKLFF
DNA: TGTGCCAGCAGCCAACACGGAGGGGACGAAAAACTGTTTTTT

V: TRBV6-4
J: TRBJ1-2
D: TRBD1
size: -
CDR3: CASSDGAGGASANYGYTF
DNA: TGTGCCAGCAGTGACGGGGCAGGGGGCGCGTCTGCCAACTATGGCTACACCTTC

V: TRBV19
J: TRBJ1-4
D: -
size: -
CDR3: CASSIAGHLMKLFF
DNA: TGTGCCAGTAGTATTGCAGGGCACCTGATGAAACTGTTTTTT

V: TRBV6-5
J: TRBJ1-2
D: -
size: -
CDR3: CASRPLGGYGYTF
DNA: TGTGCCAGCAGGCCCCTTGGTGGCTATGGCTACACCTTC